The clone carrying this T cell receptor beta chain was observed many times. What it recognizes is unknown. This sample is drawn from a study of identical twins. General observations from the study: The study found weaker excess twin sharing in beta out-of-frame sequences. Cross-sectional statistics, not tracking of the same donors, supported the conclusions. Clonotypes of the beta chain that were abundant in cord blood carried fewer insertions (memory repertoires showed none).

CDR3 length: 18 amino acids. Germline lookup yields CDR1 ENHRY and CDR2 SYGVKD. Trimming took 2 bases from V and 4 from J; bases not matched to a gene: 10. TCRdb used MiXCR to reprocess the 5' RACE reads, holding one entry per CDR3 protein. The table records 640,000 or so distinct CDR3 sequences, over 5% of them present only once. Sequenced input: naive T cells sorted from blood. J is TRBJ2-1 and V is TRBV10-3; 11 bases agree with TRBD2. This clonotype was sampled from a man aged 18 to 35 in good health. The CDR3 bases are TGTGCCATCAGTGAGATCGGACTAGCGGGTAGAATGTACAATGAGCAGTTCTTC. Amino acids: CAISEIGLAGRMYNEQFF.